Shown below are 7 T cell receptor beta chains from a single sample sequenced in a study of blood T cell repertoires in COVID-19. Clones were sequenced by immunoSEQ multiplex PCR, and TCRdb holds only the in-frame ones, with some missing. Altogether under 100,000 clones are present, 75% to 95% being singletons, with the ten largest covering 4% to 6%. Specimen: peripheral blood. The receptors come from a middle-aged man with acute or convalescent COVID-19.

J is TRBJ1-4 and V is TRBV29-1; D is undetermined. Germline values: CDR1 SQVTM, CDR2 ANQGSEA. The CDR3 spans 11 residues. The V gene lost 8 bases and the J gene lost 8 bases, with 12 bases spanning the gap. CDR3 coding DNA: TGCAGCATCCGGCCGGGGGAAAAACTGTTTTTT. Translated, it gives CSIRPGEKLFF.

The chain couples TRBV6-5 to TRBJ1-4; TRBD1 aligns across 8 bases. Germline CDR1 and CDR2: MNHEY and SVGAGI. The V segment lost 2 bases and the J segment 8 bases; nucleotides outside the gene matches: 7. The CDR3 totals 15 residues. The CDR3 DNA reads TGTGCCAGCAGTTACACGACAGGGGATATGGAAAAACTGTTTTTT. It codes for CASSYTTGDMEKLFF.

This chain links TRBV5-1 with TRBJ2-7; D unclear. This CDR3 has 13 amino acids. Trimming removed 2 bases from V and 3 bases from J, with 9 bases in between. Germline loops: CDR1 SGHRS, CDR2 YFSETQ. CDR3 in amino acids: CASSFMTNYEQYF. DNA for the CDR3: TGCGCCAGCAGCTTTATGACAAACTACGAGCAGTACTTC.

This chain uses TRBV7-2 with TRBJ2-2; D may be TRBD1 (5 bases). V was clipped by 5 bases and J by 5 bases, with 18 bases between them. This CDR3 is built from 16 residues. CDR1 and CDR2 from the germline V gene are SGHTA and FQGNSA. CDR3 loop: CASSHRKGRDTGELFF. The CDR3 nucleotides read TGTGCCAGCAGCCATCGGAAGGGGCGTGATACCGGGGAGCTGTTTTTT. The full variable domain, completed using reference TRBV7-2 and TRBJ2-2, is GAGVSQSPSNKVTEKGKDVELRCDPISGHTALYWYRQSLGQGLEFLIYFQGNSAPDKSGLPSDRFSAERTGGSVSTLTIQRTQQEDSAVYLCASSHRKGRDTGELFFGEGSRLTVL.

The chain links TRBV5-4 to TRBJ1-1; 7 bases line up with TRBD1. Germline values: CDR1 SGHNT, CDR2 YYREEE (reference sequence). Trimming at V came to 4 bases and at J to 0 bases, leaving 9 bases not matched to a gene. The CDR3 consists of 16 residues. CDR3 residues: CASSLGDRRLNTEAFF. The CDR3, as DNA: TGTGCCAGCAGCCTCGGGGACAGAAGGTTGAACACTGAAGCTTTCTTT.

The CDR3 region is CASSRAGTGGYEQYF. CDR3 nucleotides: TGTGCCAGCAGCCGTGCCGGGACAGGGGGTTACGAGCAGTACTTC. The chain has TRBV3-1 (or the pseudogene TRBV3-2) and TRBJ2-7; 11 bases are a match to TRBD1. The CDR3 is 15 residues long. Germline assignment: CDR1 LGHDT and CDR2 YNNKEL (reference sequence). Trimming at V came to 4 bases and at J to 4 bases, leaving 6 bases not matched to a gene.

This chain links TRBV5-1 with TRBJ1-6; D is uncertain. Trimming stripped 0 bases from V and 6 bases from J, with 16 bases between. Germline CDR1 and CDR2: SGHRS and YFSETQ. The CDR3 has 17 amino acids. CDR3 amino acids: CASSLEPGPNFNSPLHF. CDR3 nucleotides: TGCGCCAGCAGCTTGGAGCCAGGCCCGAACTTTAATTCACCCCTCCACTTT.